Here is one T cell receptor beta chain with its context. What it binds is unknown. TCRdb keeps only in-frame clones here, not all; method: immunoSEQ multiplex PCR. Here the sample spans millions of clones, roughly 94% being singletons. Healthy HIV-negative adults without recent acute infections or vaccinations served as donors. Germline V gene sequence: CDR1 SGHTA, CDR2 FQGNSA. V lost 7 bases to trimming and J lost 2 bases, with 14 bases between them. This CDR3 contains 15 residues. The record originates from a study of shared clonotypes between healthy human individuals. Background on the study: CD8 memory received one plate per donor, CD8 naive two, CD4 memory three and CD4 naive three. Study-level findings and limits: Sampling included only blood; tissue repertoires likely differ.

V is TRBV7-2 and J is TRBJ1-4; D perhaps matches TRBD1 (6 bases). The TCR comes from a man younger than 30 in good health. The sequenced sample consisted of naive CD4+ T cells sorted from blood. The subset here: CD45RA+ positively selected. DNA of the CDR3: TGTGCCAGCACCCTATCGAGGGGGACTAATGAAAAACTGTTTTTT. Translating gives CASTLSRGTNEKLFF.